This T cell receptor (beta chain) derives from a study of blood T cell repertoires in COVID-19. Background on the study: Acute and convalescent COVID-19 specimens originated in the United States, Italy and Spain.

The data were produced by immunoSEQ multiplex PCR, yet TCRdb's version contains in-frame clones alone and is incomplete. The data show a few hundred thousand clones, approximately 83% seen once. The CDR3 sequence is 15 residues long. V shed 5 bases, J shed 5 bases, and the junction held 11 bases outside the gene matches. CDR1 SGHNT and CDR2 YENEEA come from the germline V gene. This TCR was recovered from a man aged 50-59 years who had recovered from COVID-19. The sample comprised PBMCs or T cells enriched from blood (not recorded which). This chain joins TRBV11-3 and TRBJ2-5, with 7 bases that match TRBD2. For the CDR3, the DNA is TGTGCCAGCAGCCATTCTAGCGGCCTAGGGGAGACCCAGTACTTC. Protein: CASSHSSGLGETQYF.